This passage covers 26 T cell receptor beta chains from one sample sequenced in a study of T cell responses to AZD1222 COVID-19 vaccine. Clones were read by immunoSEQ multiplex PCR, and TCRdb kept only the in-frame ones, dropping some. The table includes some 50,000 clones, around 80% detected once. The source material was peripheral blood, sampled on day 0 of MenACWY control vaccination. The receptors were sampled from an adult in good health.

The J gene is TRBJ2-3, the V gene TRBV18, with D perhaps TRBD2 (5 bases). The CDR3 has 13 residues. Trimming left V 3 bases short and J 1 base short, with 5 bases between. Germline V lookup: CDR1 KGHSH, CDR2 LQKENI. CDR3: CASSPGGTDTQYF. The DNA of the CDR3 is TGTGCCAGCTCACCCGGGGGCACAGATACGCAGTATTTT.

The DNA of the CDR3 is TGTGCTAGTGGCGAGACTCGAGGACAGGGCTTTAGCAATCAGCCCCAGCATTTT. Translation gives CASGETRGQGFSNQPQHF. The J gene is TRBJ1-5, the V gene TRBV12-5; 8 bases fit TRBD1. Germline V lookup: CDR1 LGHNT, CDR2 FRNRAP. V was pared by 6 bases and J by 0 bases, with 13 bases of the junction left unmatched. The CDR3 extends over 18 amino acids. Combining the CDR3 with reference TRBV12-5 and TRBJ1-5 gives the whole variable domain DARVTQTPRHKVTEMGQEVTMRCQPILGHNTVFWYRQTMMQGLELLAYFRNRAPLDDSGMPKDRFSAEMPDATLATLKIQPSEPRDSAVYFCASGETRGQGFSNQPQHFGDGTRLSIL.

The DNA for the CDR3 is TGTGCCAGCAGTTACTCTCGGGGAGGCAATCAGCCCCAGCATTTT. Its protein product is CASSYSRGGNQPQHF. The chain combines TRBV6-5 with TRBJ1-5; no firm D call. The germline CDR1 and CDR2 sequences are MNHEY and SVGAGI. V lost 0 bases and J 2 bases, leaving 8 bases between the germline ends. The CDR3 length is 15 residues.

The chain recombines TRBV10-3 with TRBJ1-1; D remains unclear. The germline gives CDR1 ENHRY, CDR2 SYGVKD. This CDR3 has 13 amino acids. The ends were cut back, 8 bases at V and 2 bases at J, with 12 bases in the middle. CDR3 sequence: CAIYGGRNTEAFF. CDR3 nucleotides: TGTGCCATCTACGGCGGAAGAAACACTGAAGCTTTCTTT.

The rearrangement links TRBV4-1 to TRBJ2-5; D is unclear. Germline V gene sequence: CDR1 MGHRA, CDR2 YSYEKL. The germline V and J ends were trimmed by 3 bases and 5 bases, with 7 bases remaining between them. The length of the CDR3 is 12 residues. CDR3 DNA sequence: TGCGCCAGCAGCCACCCTAAGGAGACCCAGTACTTC. Its protein product is CASSHPKETQYF.

The chain employs TRBV7-9 and TRBJ1-3; D possibly corresponds to TRBD1 (6 bases). Trimming left V 2 bases short and J 4 bases short, with 12 bases between. CDR1 and CDR2 from the germline V gene are SEHNR and FQNEAQ (reference sequence). CDR3 length: 15 residues. The CDR3 loop reads CASSLYPGAGNTIYF. CDR3 bases: TGTGCCAGCAGCTTATATCCGGGGGCCGGAAACACCATATATTTT.

J is TRBJ1-5 and V is TRBV15; D unresolved. Trimming shortened V by 0 bases and J by 2 bases, and 8 bases separated the two germline ends. Germline V lookup: CDR1 LNHNV, CDR2 YYDKDF (reference sequence). The CDR3 spans 15 residues. CDR3 sequence (DNA): TGTGCCACCAGCAGAGATAGGGCAGGCAATCAGCCCCAGCATTTT. It specifies CATSRDRAGNQPQHF.

This chain uses TRBV10-1 with TRBJ2-3; 9 bases map to TRBD1. The J segment lost 3 bases and the V segment lost 4 bases, leaving 5 bases of the junction unmatched. CDR1 is WNHNN, CDR2 SYGVQD, per germline (reference sequence). This CDR3 has 15 residues. CDR3 amino acids: CASSVTGTGTDTQYF. CDR3 sequence (DNA): TGCGCCAGCAGTGTAACCGGGACAGGGACAGATACGCAGTATTTT.

The chain combines TRBV20-1 with TRBJ2-7, with D maybe TRBD1 (6 bases). In germline, CDR1 is DFQATT, CDR2 SNEGSKA (reference sequence). V lost 3 bases to trimming and J lost 5 bases, with 17 bases between them. The CDR3 is made up of 14 amino acids. The CDR3 region is CSASSTGSRDEQYF. In DNA, the CDR3 is TGCAGTGCTAGTAGCACAGGGTCAAGAGACGAGCAGTACTTC.

This clone was seen a single time. The J gene is TRBJ2-5, the V gene TRBV19, with D possibly matching TRBD2 (6 bases). Germline CDR1 and CDR2: LNHDA and SQIVND (reference sequence). CDR3 size: 15 residues. With 3 bases removed from V and 2 bases from J, the gap between germline ends came to 13 bases. CDR3 region: CASSIARGSQETQYF. For the CDR3, the DNA is TGTGCCAGTAGTATCGCGCGGGGTTCTCAAGAGACCCAGTACTTC.

The chain is built from TRBV5-4 and TRBJ2-1; 12 nucleotides line up with TRBD1. Trimming at V came to 5 bases and at J to 0 bases, leaving 6 bases not matched to a gene. CDR3 length: 17 residues. In germline, CDR1 is SGHNT, CDR2 YYREEE (reference sequence). CDR3 coding DNA: TGTGCCAGCAGGGGGACAGGGGGCTTGAGCTCCTACAATGAGCAGTTCTTC. This encodes CASRGTGGLSSYNEQFF.

Only a few counts were recorded for this clone. V and J are TRBV3-1 (or the pseudogene TRBV3-2) and TRBJ2-3; D unresolved. V was clipped by 4 bases and J by 3 bases, with 14 bases between them. CDR3 length equals 15 residues. Germline V CDR1 and CDR2: LGHDT, YNNKEL (reference sequence). The CDR3 DNA reads as TGTGCCAGCAGCCCCCCCCGACTGGGGACAGATACGCAGTATTTT. Translated, it gives CASSPPRLGTDTQYF.

The genes are TRBV28 and TRBJ1-2; D is ambiguous. The CDR3 length is 10 residues. V dropped 8 bases and J dropped 3 bases, with 4 bases sitting between them. Germline V CDR1 and CDR2: MDHEN, SYDVKM. The CDR3 sequence: CASRDYGYTF. DNA for the CDR3: TGTGCCAGCCGAGACTATGGCTACACCTTC.

This clone has only one observation. V and J are TRBV13 and TRBJ1-3; tentative D call: TRBD1 (5 bases). Germline assignment: CDR1 PRHDT and CDR2 FYEKMQ (reference sequence). V gave up 5 bases and J gave up 3 bases, with 11 bases separating them. The CDR3 contains 14 residues. CDR3 nucleotides: TGTGCCAGCAGCAACCGGGGGTATGGAAACACCATATATTTT. Encoded protein: CASSNRGYGNTIYF.

The rearrangement uses TRBV7-8 and TRBJ1-5, with D unresolved. V lost 1 base, J lost 5 bases, and 15 bases lay in between. Germline V CDR1 and CDR2: SGHVS, FQNEAQ. CDR3 length: 16 residues. The CDR3 DNA reads TGTGCCAGCAGCTTAGAAATTCGGGGTCTTCATCAGCCCCAGCATTTT. It yields the protein CASSLEIRGLHQPQHF.

The table lists this clone with a count of one. V gene TRBV2 combines with J gene TRBJ2-7; 12 bases match TRBD1. The CDR3 runs to 12 residues. The V gene's germline CDR1 is SNHLY and CDR2 FYNNEI. The trim removed 11 bases at V and 6 bases at J, leaving 5 bases unmatched. In DNA form, the CDR3 reads TGTGCCGGGGGGACAGGGGGCGGCGAGCAGTACTTC. Its translation is CAGGTGGGEQYF.

V usage is TRBV27 and J usage is TRBJ2-1, with a tentative D call TRBD2 (5 bases). CDR1 is MNHEY and CDR2 is SMNVEV in the germline V gene (reference sequence). The CDR3 has 15 residues. The V and J ends lost 2 bases and 5 bases respectively, with 13 bases between them. CDR3 amino acids: CASSLILVNHNEQFF. For the CDR3, the DNA is TGTGCCAGCAGTTTAATACTAGTAAACCACAATGAGCAGTTCTTC.

The chain uses TRBV10-3 and TRBJ1-1; D is ambiguous. V dropped 8 bases and J dropped 4 bases, with 17 bases sitting between them. The germline CDR1 and CDR2 sequences are ENHRY and SYGVKD. The CDR3 totals 14 residues. The CDR3 region is CAIHTKDLGTEAFF. The CDR3 DNA sequence: TGTGCCATCCACACCAAGGACTTGGGCACTGAAGCTTTCTTT.

The V call is TRBV11-2, the J call TRBJ2-1; possible D gene TRBD1, 7 bases. The CDR3 is 17 amino acids. In germline, CDR1 is SGHAT, CDR2 FQNNGV. Trimming removed 5 bases from V and 8 bases from J, with 25 bases in between. CDR3 sequence: CASSPRPSRGVKDEQFF. CDR3 bases: TGTGCCAGCAGCCCCCGACCCTCCAGGGGGGTAAAGGATGAGCAGTTCTTC.

The count of this clone is one. The chain has TRBV11-3 and TRBJ2-3; D remains ambiguous. The CDR3 has 14 residues. In germline, CDR1 is SGHNT, CDR2 YENEEA. V lost 4 bases and J 2 bases, leaving 10 bases between the germline ends. This chain's CDR3 is CASSSLAATDTQYF. The CDR3 DNA reads as TGTGCCAGCAGCTCCCTGGCGGCCACAGATACGCAGTATTTT.

The rearrangement uses TRBV5-5 and TRBJ1-6, with D possibly matching TRBD1 (5 bases). V gave up 0 bases and J gave up 9 bases, with 13 bases separating them. In germline, CDR1 is SGHKS, CDR2 YYEKEE (reference sequence). The CDR3 runs to 15 residues. CDR3 sequence: CASSLGQGRGSPLHF. In DNA, the CDR3 is TGTGCCAGCAGCTTGGGGCAGGGACGCGGTTCACCCCTCCACTTT.

The CDR3 is CASSSRLFPAKNIQYF. The CDR3 nucleotides read TGTGCCAGCAGTTCCCGACTGTTTCCAGCCAAAAACATTCAGTACTTC. The J gene is TRBJ2-4, the V gene TRBV6-5; D is uncertain. Germline CDR1 and CDR2: MNHEY and SVGAGI. The CDR3 extends over 16 amino acids. Trimming shortened V by 4 bases and J by 0 bases, and 13 bases separated the two germline ends.

The chain carries TRBV9 and TRBJ1-5; 9 bases align to TRBD1. Per the germline V gene, CDR1 is SGDLS and CDR2 is YYNGEE. Trimming cost V 4 bases and J 5 bases; bases outside gene matches: 4. The CDR3 loop spans 14 amino acids. The CDR3 sequence is CASSRQGGDQPQHF. The CDR3 region has the DNA TGTGCCAGCAGCAGACAGGGGGGGGATCAGCCCCAGCATTTT. The full variable domain, rest sourced from reference TRBV9 and TRBJ1-5, is DSGVTQTPKHLITATGQRVTLRCSPRSGDLSVYWYQQSLDQGLQFLIQYYNGEERAKGNILERFSAQQFPDLHSELNLSSLELGDSALYFCASSRQGGDQPQHFGDGTRLSIL.

The chain is built from TRBV7-9 and TRBJ2-7, with D unclear. CDR3 length equals 13 residues. V was pared by 5 bases and J by 6 bases, with 14 bases between. Germline V lookup: CDR1 SEHNR, CDR2 FQNEAQ (reference sequence). CDR3 loop: CASSTTSLGEQYV. In DNA form, the CDR3 reads TGTGCCAGCAGCACTACTTCTCTGGGCGAGCAGTACGTC.

This chain joins TRBV18 and TRBJ2-2; D is tentatively TRBD1 or TRBD2 (5 bases each). The V gene's germline CDR1 is KGHSH and CDR2 LQKENI. V gave up 6 bases and J gave up 4 bases, with 12 bases separating them. The CDR3 sequence is 14 residues long. The CDR3 DNA reads TGTGCCAGCTCCCTGGGGGAGCCCACCGGGGAGCTGTTTTTT. It encodes CASSLGEPTGELFF.

The rearrangement joins TRBV6-1 to TRBJ1-1; D unclear. There are 18 residues in the CDR3. Looked up from germline, CDR1 is MNHNS and CDR2 is SASEGT. With 3 bases removed from V and 0 bases from J, the gap between germline ends came to 20 bases. The CDR3 nucleotides are TGTGCCAGCAGTGATAAAAGTCCCTTGGGCAGCATGAACACTGAAGCTTTCTTT. Translation: CASSDKSPLGSMNTEAFF.